This TCR beta chain stems from a study of cytomegalovirus exposure and HLA in healthy donors (dated by TCRdb to between 2016 and 2019). Notes on the research overall: An earlier analysis of more than 550 of the donors reported about 300 Gb of sequence data and roughly 120 million unique TCR beta sequences obtained from 150 million to 200 million T cells. An early release that covered about 600 HLA-typed donors contained 300 to 350 gigabases of sequencing data and tens of millions of unique TCR sequences. The genetic ancestry cluster associated with self-reported Caucasian donors included approximately 85% of the roughly 400 genotyped donors. The aim of the study was to test whether cataloging public T cell receptors could identify signatures of past pathogen exposure. Using immunosequencing, the study profiled T cell repertoires from 666 subjects and related those repertoires to cytomegalovirus serostatus. Along with the roughly 710-subject first cohort, a separate validation cohort of approximately 110 different subjects was used. The study combined high-throughput TCR immunosequencing, statistical association of individual TCRs with disease status, and machine learning to predict cytomegalovirus infection status. A later analysis re-analyzed previously published TCR beta repertoires from several hundred donors and added high-resolution HLA genotyping to study TCR occurrence patterns. Rather than using new phenotypic data, the later analysis identified candidate immune exposures from TCR beta sequences and from how often those sequences occurred across donors. To decide whether each TCR beta V gene segment behaved as functional or pseudogenic, an earlier analysis of over 500 of the donors relied on high-throughput TCR beta sequencing. Donor age, sex, ethnicity and CMV serostatus were compiled together with the repertoire data. In a later genetic analysis, genome-wide SNP genotypes for about three fifths of the roughly 670 donors were used, and that subset was treated as a discovery cohort. All discovery cohort repertoires had been generated using a single sequencing platform. Both class I and class II loci were covered by HLA typing, at four-digit resolution. Typing coverage varied by locus: 629-630 donors for A, B, C, DRB1 and DQB1; approximately 560 for DQA1; more than 600 for DPA1; around 490 for DPB1. A handful of DR-DQ haplotypes were treated as single units for association and clustering because of strong linkage in the cohort. On average, roughly 200,000 unique TCR beta nucleotide sequences were sequenced per donor among fewer than 500 genotyped donors of the cohort, with approximately 18% of those sequences being non-productive. General conclusions and limits of the study: A later genetic analysis associated a missense DCLRE1C variant with V-gene and J-gene trimming of TCR beta chains, and an independent cohort replicated the association. According to a later analysis, parvovirus B19, influenza, CMV and Epstein-Barr virus appeared linked to several top co-occurrence clusters. At a false discovery rate of 0.05, a later analysis linked around 17,000 TCR beta sequences to specific HLA alleles. Because HLA typing was missing for some donors at each locus, association tests included only the typed subset. A few of the identified cytomegalovirus-associated TCR beta chains were confirmed in vitro to be specific for cytomegalovirus antigens. An earlier analysis of some 560 of the donors showed that most TCR beta V segments appeared in productive rearrangements either about 87% or about 30% of the time, which broadly matched IMGT annotations. The study gave a list of about 150 TCR beta chains associated with cytomegalovirus. This cohort had only TCR beta chains sequenced, and the lack of alpha or paired-chain data limited which features could be detected. Cytomegalovirus status was reported to be diagnosed by the classifier with high specificity and sensitivity in both the original and validation cohorts. A further reported finding was that TCR beta sequences accurately predicted the HLA-A and HLA-B alleles for most subjects in the first cohort. Compared with equally common non-associated chains, HLA-associated TCR beta chains in a later analysis were more clonally expanded and had lower generation probabilities. The authors suggested that the approach could potentially be extended to other disease states and immunological phenotypes. According to a later analysis, TCR association rates differed among HLA loci, with DRB1 alleles showing the most associated TCRs and HLA-C alleles showing the fewest. According to a later genetic analysis, donors in an Asian-associated ancestry cluster had fewer N-insertions in productive TCRs than the approximately 690-donor mean. Presence/absence analyses assumed roughly uniform sequencing depth across donors, an assumption that may not hold. While some public TCRs were present in many individuals, most TCR sequences turned up only very rarely across donors. The only immune exposure information available for the cohort was CMV serostatus. Linkage disequilibrium might explain the correlated functional status among segregating V segments, but an unknown experimental factor could not be ruled out. The 87-base-pair reads could not distinguish some IMGT-functional V segments, including TRBV6-2 and TRBV6-3, so those segments were excluded. Strong co-occurrence of HLA alleles, especially DR and DQ, made assigning TCR associations to individual alleles difficult. A group of highly shared sequence variants was considered likely to be a technical artifact of the sequencing pipeline. According to a later analysis, most CMV-associated TCR beta chains appeared to be HLA-restricted, and the HLA associations seemed to be driven largely by CMV exposure. Over 15 rarely observed V segments, including chromosome 9 orphons, were excluded from the earlier analysis of approximately 500 of the donors because counts were too low.

Libraries were made using the immunoSEQ multiplex PCR assay. For the multiplex PCR, a mixture combining 60 forward primers for TCR Vbeta segments and 13 reverse primers for TCR Jbeta segments was used. The CDR3 region of rearranged TCR beta genes was amplified from genomic DNA by a multiplex PCR assay. The Illumina HiSeq System was used to sequence the amplified TCR beta libraries as 87-base-pair reads. Per the original workflow: Across the 700 or so repertoires, a later analysis counted 80 million or so unique TCR beta chains, roughly 11 million of which were shared by at least two donors. To remove PCR and sequencing errors, raw reads were error-corrected and collapsed into unique sequences using a nearest-neighbor algorithm that merged closely related sequences. V, D and J gene segments were assigned by aligning CDR3 sequences to IMGT reference sequences. For a sequence to be retained, a match of at least six nucleotides was required to both a V gene segment and a J gene segment. A rearrangement was called productive if the CDR3 had no stop codons and remained in frame with V and J, and every other rearrangement was called non-productive. CDR3 was defined according to IMGT convention as the region running from the second conserved V-encoded cysteine to the conserved J-encoded phenylalanine. In an earlier analysis of roughly 580 of the donors, sequences lacking an unambiguous match to a single V gene segment were excluded. An earlier analysis of 587 of the donors called V segments functional above 56.7% productive rearrangements and segregating when the between-donor standard deviation exceeded 5%. A statistical classification framework was built for diagnosing cytomegalovirus status from the catalog of TCR beta chain sequences. In a later analysis, TCR nucleotide sequences were compared against IMGT/GENE-DB human TR gene sequences so that V and J genes could be assigned. A later analysis assigned CDR3 sequences and most-parsimonious VDJ recombination scenarios with the TCRdist pipeline. In a later analysis, each TCR beta chain was defined by its CDR3 amino acid sequence together with its V-gene family, and reads without a unique V-gene family were excluded. As a way to deal with suspected cross-contamination and a sequencing artifact, a later analysis dropped approximately 570 nucleotide sequences that were highly shared and had low generation probability. In a later analysis, a clonal expansion index for each public chain was calculated from normalized within-repertoire ranks of inferred template counts. In a later analysis, generation probabilities were computed with a VDJ recombination model fitted to out-of-frame rearrangements, and the resulting probabilities were checked against IGoR. In a later analysis, hypergeometric tests were used to score TCR-TCR, TCR-HLA and TCR-CMV co-occurrence, with a repertoire-size bias correction applied to TCR pairs. To estimate false discovery rates, a later analysis permuted the HLA or CMV assignments 20 times. In a later analysis, co-occurring TCRs were grouped with DBSCAN, and TCRdist sequence similarity was added when clustering was performed within HLA-allele-positive subsets. Repertoires with fewer than 30,000 or more than 120,000 public chains, plus five repertoires with anomalous nucleotide sharing, were excluded from co-occurrence clustering. Drawn from immuneACCESS, this table holds only the in-frame rearrangements with V and J called that TCRdb kept. Clones are partly lost; checked studies trace under half to an unresolved V gene and leave the rest unexplained. D and trimming come from the DNA, and the V and J calls and clone size come from that table. The table for this sample lists 150,000 or so clones. Around 1.6% of the sample is in the top ten clones.

A note on this clone: What this receptor recognizes is not known.

The junction carries 10 bases between V and J, which are trimmed by 3 bases and 4 bases respectively. The germline V gene (reference sequence) supplies CDR1 SGHNT and CDR2 YYREEE. The CDR3 spans 14 residues, from the cysteine through the phenylalanine. This entry keeps only the CDR3 DNA: 42 bases, framed from base 1. In total, roughly 670 healthy bone marrow donors made up the cohort. At the time of sampling, all cohort members were nominally healthy, though unrecorded immune exposures were likely present. The donor was CMV seronegative and was included in the group of 352 seronegative cohort members. A peripheral blood sample was provided by each donor, and peripheral blood mononuclear cells were used for TCR beta sequencing. Genomic DNA extraction from the blood cell samples was performed with the Qiagen DNeasy Blood Extraction Kit.

The receptor's source is a man aged 18 to 30 in good health and CMV-seronegative. The chain joins TRBV5-4 to TRBJ2-2; the D gene is perhaps TRBD2, from 6 matching bases. The sequencing input was PBMCs. The sequenced DNA: TGTGCCAGCAGCTCGACTAGTTTCACCGGGGAGCTGTTTTTT. This codes for CASSSTSFTGELFF.